The table lists the clone carrying this T cell receptor (beta chain) with a few counts. No antigen is known for it. MiXCR, run by TCRdb on the RT-PCR reads, gives a single entry per CDR3 protein. The sample carries roughly 760,000 distinct CDR3 sequences, around 21% recorded once. The sample belongs to a study of response to subunit inactivated influenza vaccine. General study points: It was the authors' suggestion that each seasonal influenza vaccination recruits few new T cells.

From germline, CDR1 is DFQATT and CDR2 SNEGSKA (reference sequence). The CDR3 consists of 13 residues. Trimming stripped 3 bases from V and 4 bases from J, with 12 bases between. The receptor comes from a man aged 50 to 59 who received an inactivated influenza vaccine. Sequencing used PBMCs from blood, obtained 5 days after vaccination. The V and J genes are TRBV20-1 and TRBJ2-5; D perhaps matches TRBD2 (5 bases). CDR3 nucleotide sequence: TGCAGTGCTAGTCGACCAGGAGGAGAGACCCAGTACTTC. It codes for CSASRPGGETQYF.